One and the same sample provided the 16 T cell receptor beta chains below, sequenced in a study of cytomegalovirus exposure and HLA in healthy donors. In the PCR, 60 Vbeta and 13 Jbeta primers were used. Sequencing used immunoSEQ multiplex PCR; TCRdb keeps in-frame clones, though not all of them. The sample yields about 200,000 clones, of which the top ten take up roughly 0.7%. The sample was PBMCs. All receptors come from a boy younger than 18 in good health and CMV-seronegative.

This rearrangement joins TRBV5-1 to TRBJ2-1; D call uncertain. This CDR3 region has 11 residues. Between the trimmed V and J ends, which lost 0 bases and 8 bases, there was a span of 3 bases. The germline gives CDR1 SGHRS, CDR2 YFSETQ. This CDR3 reads CASSLGHEQFF. The CDR3 DNA reads TGCGCCAGCAGCTTGGGGCATGAGCAGTTCTTC.

This chain joins TRBV30 and TRBJ1-2; 7 nucleotides align to TRBD1. The CDR3 consists of 12 residues. CDR1 is GTSNPN, CDR2 SVGIG, per germline (reference sequence). J gave up 8 bases and V 4 bases, and 7 bases lay outside the gene matches. CDR3 protein: CAWNPTGEGYTF. The CDR3 region has the DNA TGTGCCTGGAACCCCACAGGGGAAGGCTACACCTTC.

The chain links TRBV15 to TRBJ1-3; 9 positions agree with TRBD1. V was pared by 3 bases and J by 3 bases, with 3 bases of the junction left unmatched. The CDR3 loop spans 15 amino acids. Germline CDR1 LNHNV, CDR2 YYDKDF (reference sequence). The CDR3 here is CATSRDRGGGNTIYF. Here the CDR3 DNA reads TGTGCCACCAGCAGGGACAGGGGAGGTGGAAACACCATATATTTT.

The V call is TRBV5-1, the J call TRBJ1-1; 7 bases line up with TRBD1. V dropped 0 bases and J dropped 4; count of bases not matched to a gene: 6. Germline V gene data show CDR1 as SGHRS and CDR2 as YFSETQ. The CDR3 extends over 15 amino acids. CDR3 protein: CASSLGTGDSTEAFF. DNA of the CDR3: TGCGCCAGCAGCTTGGGCACAGGGGATTCCACTGAAGCTTTCTTT.

This rearrangement joins TRBV27 to TRBJ1-5; D unclear. The V gene's germline CDR1 is MNHEY and CDR2 SMNVEV (reference sequence). V lost 5 bases, J lost 6 bases, and 14 bases lay in between. There are 14 residues in the CDR3. The CDR3 spells CASSTSGYGQPQHF. CDR3 nucleotide sequence: TGTGCCAGCAGTACTAGTGGGTACGGTCAGCCCCAGCATTTT.

The chain combines TRBV19 with TRBJ1-4; TRBD1 agrees at 7 bases. This CDR3 has 15 amino acids. V lost 6 bases, J lost 4 bases, and 8 bases stayed unmatched. Germline V gene lookup returns CDR1 LNHDA and CDR2 SQIVND (reference sequence). The CDR3 sequence is CASSQDRAGNEKLFF. The CDR3 DNA reads as TGTGCCAGTAGCCAAGACAGGGCCGGTAATGAAAAACTGTTTTTT.

The chain uses TRBV2 and TRBJ1-2, with a weak D call TRBD1 (6 bases). V was clipped by 5 bases and J by 4 bases, with 17 bases between them. This CDR3 contains 15 residues. Per the germline V gene, CDR1 is SNHLY and CDR2 is FYNNEI. The CDR3 DNA is TGTGCCAGCAGTTCTGGACAGCCGGTTTTCTATGGCTACACCTTC. Translating it yields CASSSGQPVFYGYTF.

This rearrangement joins TRBV2 to TRBJ1-5, with 9 bases aligning to TRBD1. With V trimmed by 6 bases and J by 7 bases, 19 bases remained unmatched. The germline V gene encodes CDR1 SNHLY and CDR2 FYNNEI. The CDR3 covers 18 residues. The DNA of the CDR3 is TGTGCCAGCAGCCGAGAATTAACCGGGACAGGGCGCGGACAGCCCCAGCATTTT. The encoded protein is CASSRELTGTGRGQPQHF.

J is TRBJ1-2 and V is TRBV19; 7 bases agree with TRBD1. The CDR3 has 16 residues. Per germline, CDR1 LNHDA and CDR2 SQIVND (reference sequence). The ends lost 8 bases at V and 0 bases at J; junction bases unmatched: 12. CDR3 DNA sequence: TGTGCCAGTTCAACCGGGACAGCCGCTACTAACTATGGCTACACCTTC. Protein: CASSTGTAATNYGYTF.

The chain joins TRBV2 to TRBJ1-2; TRBD1 is a possible D gene (6 bases). V lost 3 bases and J 2 bases, leaving 13 bases between the germline ends. The germline V gene has CDR1 SNHLY and CDR2 FYNNEI. The CDR3 consists of 15 residues. The CDR3 loop reads CASSEAGVRNYGYTF. The CDR3 DNA reads TGTGCCAGCAGTGAGGCAGGGGTCCGAAACTATGGCTACACCTTC.

This chain uses TRBV7-3 with TRBJ1-1; 10 bases match TRBD1. Germline CDR1 reads SGHTA; CDR2 reads FQGTGA. CDR3 length: 14 amino acids. V trimming: 5 bases; J trimming: 10 bases; junction bases outside the gene matches: 10. DNA of the CDR3: TGTGCCAGCAGCAGTGGGACAGGGGCAGGCGTAGCTTTCTTT. This codes for CASSSGTGAGVAFF. The full variable domain, its missing parts supplied by reference TRBV7-3 and TRBJ1-1, is GAGVSQTPSNKVTEKGKYVELRCDPISGHTALYWYRQSLGQGPEFLIYFQGTGAADDSGLPNDRFFAVRPEGSVSTLKIQRTERGDSAVYLCASSSGTGAGVAFFGQGTRLTVV.

The chain links TRBV5-8 to TRBJ2-5, with unresolved D. TRBJ2-7 explains the end of the DNA better; the J call may be wrong. The CDR3 extends over 11 amino acids. Germline values: CDR1 SGHTS, CDR2 YDEGEE. The CDR3 nucleotides read TGTGCCAGCAGCGCCGCGAACGAGCAGTACTTC. This translates into CASSAANEQYF.

The CDR3 DNA reads TGCGCCAGCAGCCTCGCACTAGCGGGGCTATCGAACACCGGGGAGCTGTTTTTT. Translated: CASSLALAGLSNTGELFF. V is TRBV5-1 and J is TRBJ2-2; 10 bases map to TRBD2. CDR1 and CDR2 from the germline V gene are SGHRS and YFSETQ. The junction had 9 bases not matched to a gene; V was cut back by 4 bases and J by 0 bases. This CDR3 is built from 18 residues.

The V gene is TRBV27, the J gene TRBJ1-4, with 7 bases identical to TRBD1. Looked up from germline, CDR1 is MNHEY and CDR2 is SMNVEV (reference sequence). V shed 5 bases, J shed 6 bases, and the junction held 18 bases outside the gene matches. This CDR3 is 18 amino acids long. CDR3 sequence: CASSPSFGTAAVHEKLFF. DNA of the CDR3: TGTGCCAGCAGTCCGTCGTTTGGGACAGCCGCAGTTCATGAAAAACTGTTTTTT.

The chain joins TRBV6-5 to TRBJ2-5; possibly TRBD1 or TRBD2 for D (5 bases each). The closer fit of TRBJ2-7 to the DNA end suggests the J call may be wrong. Germline V CDR1 and CDR2: MNHEY, SVGAGI. CDR3 length equals 13 residues. This CDR3 reads CASSPRARDEQYF. Written as DNA, the CDR3 is TGTGCCAGCAGTCCCAGGGCGCGGGACGAGCAGTACTTC.

As concerns this clone: A junction boundary mismatches the germline segment, possibly from a read error. The chain employs TRBV18 and TRBJ2-7; D possibly corresponds to TRBD2 (6 bases). CDR3 size: 14 residues. Germline assignment: CDR1 KGHSH and CDR2 LQKENI. The CDR3 loop is CASSPPGLSHEQYF. The CDR3 region has the DNA TGTGCCAGCTCCCCACCGGGACTTTCTCACGAGCAGTACTTC.